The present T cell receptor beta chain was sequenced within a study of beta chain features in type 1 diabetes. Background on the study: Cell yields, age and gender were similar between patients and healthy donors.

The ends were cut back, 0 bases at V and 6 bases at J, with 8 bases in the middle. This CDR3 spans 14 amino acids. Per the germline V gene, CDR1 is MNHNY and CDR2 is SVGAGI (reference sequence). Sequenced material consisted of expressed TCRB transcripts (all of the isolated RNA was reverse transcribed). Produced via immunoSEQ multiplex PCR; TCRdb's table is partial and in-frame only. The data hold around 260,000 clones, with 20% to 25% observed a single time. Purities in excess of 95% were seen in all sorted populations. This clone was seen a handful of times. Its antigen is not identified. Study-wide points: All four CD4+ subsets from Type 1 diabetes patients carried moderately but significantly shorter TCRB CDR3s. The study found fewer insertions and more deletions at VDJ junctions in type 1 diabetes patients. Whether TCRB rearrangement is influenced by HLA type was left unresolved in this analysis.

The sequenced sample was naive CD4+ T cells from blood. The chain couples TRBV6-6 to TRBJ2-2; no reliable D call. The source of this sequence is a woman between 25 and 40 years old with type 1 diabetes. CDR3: CASSYSGDPGELFF. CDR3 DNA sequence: TGTGCCAGCAGTTACTCGGGCGATCCCGGGGAGCTGTTTTTT.